This TCR beta chain was identified in a study of Ad26.COV2.S vaccination and SARS-CoV-2 variants. Whole-study context: Vaccine-arm donor from the placebo-controlled COV1001 Ad26.COV2.S trial. Study conclusions and caveats: Reported findings describe substantial breadth in spike-specific CD8+ and CD4+ T cell responses following vaccination. Higher spike-specific TCR breadth was found in vaccine recipients than in placebo recipients.

Assay used: immunoSEQ multiplex PCR; TCRdb lists only in-frame clones, some missing. The data hold 300,000 to 400,000 clones, with 87% observed a single time. Treatment in this sample: some 20 received Ad26.COV2.S at low or high dose, single or two shots; about 5 received placebo; per-sample allocation not given. Sampling was done on day 63 after the first vaccine or placebo injection. As concerns this clone: Its antigen is currently unknown.

The sequence derives from a person aged 18 to 59 who received the Ad26.COV2.S COVID-19 vaccine or a placebo. The sample here was peripheral blood, taken in a trial of Ad26.COV2.S vaccine versus placebo.

CDR3 in amino acids: CASSLALQGASGELFF. The CDR3 DNA follows: TGTGCCAGCAGCTTGGCCCTTCAGGGGGCCTCCGGGGAGCTGTTTTTT. The chain recombines TRBV5-4 with TRBJ2-2, with TRBD1 identical over 8 bases. The ends lost 0 bases at V and 6 bases at J; junction bases unmatched: 7. The CDR3 sequence is 16 residues long. Germline assignment: CDR1 SGHNT and CDR2 YYREEE (reference sequence). Full variable domain (outside the CDR3, taken from reference TRBV5-4 and TRBJ2-2): ETGVTQSPTHLIKTRGQQVTLRCSSQSGHNTVSWYQQALGQGPQFIFQYYREEENGRGNFPPRFSGLQFPNYSSELNVNALELDDSALYLCASSLALQGASGELFFGEGSRLTVL.